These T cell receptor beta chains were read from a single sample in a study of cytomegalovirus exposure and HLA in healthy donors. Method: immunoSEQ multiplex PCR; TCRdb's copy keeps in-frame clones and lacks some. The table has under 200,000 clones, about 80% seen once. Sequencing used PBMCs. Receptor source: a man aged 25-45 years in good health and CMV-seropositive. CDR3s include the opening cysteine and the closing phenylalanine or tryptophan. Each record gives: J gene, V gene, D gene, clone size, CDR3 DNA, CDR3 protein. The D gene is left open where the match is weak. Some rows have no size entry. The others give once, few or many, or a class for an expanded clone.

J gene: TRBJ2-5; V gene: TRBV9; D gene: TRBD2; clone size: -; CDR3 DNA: TGTGCCAGCAGCGTAGGGCTAGCGGGGGGCGGAGAGACCCAGTACTTC; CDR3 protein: CASSVGLAGGGETQYF
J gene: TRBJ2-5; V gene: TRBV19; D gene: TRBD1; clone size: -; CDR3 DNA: TGTGCCACTCAACGTGGACAGGGTGAGACCCAGTACTTC; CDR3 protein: CATQRGQGETQYF
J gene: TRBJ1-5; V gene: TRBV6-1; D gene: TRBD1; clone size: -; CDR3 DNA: TGTGCCAGCAGTGCAAATCAGGGGGCCGAACAGCCCCAGCATTTT; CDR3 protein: CASSANQGAEQPQHF
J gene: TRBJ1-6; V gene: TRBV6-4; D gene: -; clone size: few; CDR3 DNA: TGTGCCAGCAGTATTGACGGCGGGCTCTATGGTTCACCCCTCCACTTT; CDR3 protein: CASSIDGGLYGSPLHF
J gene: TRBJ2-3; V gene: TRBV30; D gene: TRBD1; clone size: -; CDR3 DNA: TGTGCCTGCCGACAGGGGGCAGATACGCAGTATTTT; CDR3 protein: CACRQGADTQYF
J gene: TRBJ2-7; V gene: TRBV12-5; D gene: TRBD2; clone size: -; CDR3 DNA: TGTGCTAGTGGTTTGGTAGAAGGGACTACCCTCTACGAGCAGTACTTC; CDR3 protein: CASGLVEGTTLYEQYF
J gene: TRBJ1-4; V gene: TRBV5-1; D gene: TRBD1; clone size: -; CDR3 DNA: TGCGCCAGCAGCTCATCAGGGGGCGATGAAAAACTGTTTTTT; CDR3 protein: CASSSSGGDEKLFF
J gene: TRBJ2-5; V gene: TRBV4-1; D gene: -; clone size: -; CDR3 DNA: TGCGCCAGCAGCCAAGGGAGGATGGAGACCCAGTACTTC; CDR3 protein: CASSQGRMETQYF
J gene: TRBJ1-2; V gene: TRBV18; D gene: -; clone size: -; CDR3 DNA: TGTGCCAGCTCCTCGACTACCTATGATGGCTACACCTTC; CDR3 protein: CASSSTTYDGYTF
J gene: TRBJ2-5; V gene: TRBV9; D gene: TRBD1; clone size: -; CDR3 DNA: TGTGCCAGCAGCTTAGGGACAGGGGGCTTAGAGACCCAGTACTTC; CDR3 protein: CASSLGTGGLETQYF
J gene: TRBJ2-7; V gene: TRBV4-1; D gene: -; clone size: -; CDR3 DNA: TGCGCCAGCAGCCAAGGAGTCGGGGGCTACGAGCAGTACTTC; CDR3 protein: CASSQGVGGYEQYF
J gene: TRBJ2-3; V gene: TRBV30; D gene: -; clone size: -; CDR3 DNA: TGTGCCTGGAGTGTAGGCGGAGGCACAGATACGCAGTATTTT; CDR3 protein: CAWSVGGGTDTQYF
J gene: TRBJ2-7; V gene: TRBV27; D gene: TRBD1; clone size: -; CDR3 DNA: TGTGCCAGCAGCCCCGACAGGGGTTACGAGCAGTACTTC; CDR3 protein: CASSPDRGYEQYF